These 21 T cell receptor beta chains originate from one sample sequenced in a study of post-analysis software for immune sequencing data. Study-wide results and caveats: TRBV5-6, TRBV5-1 and TRBV20-1 were among roughly 5 TRBV segments more frequent in patients than controls.

No cognate antigen is known for these TCRs. cDNA libraries of TCR beta carried unique molecular identifiers. One entry per CDR3 protein, called by TCRdb with MiXCR from the PCR reads. The profile shows 750,000 to 950,000 distinct CDR3 sequences, about 53% of them singletons. Source material: blood. These receptors came from a girl aged 10 to 17 with multiple sclerosis.

The chain couples TRBV5-1 to TRBJ2-1, with unresolved D. The CDR3 has 15 amino acids. CDR1 and CDR2 (germline): SGHRS, YFSETQ. The germline V and J ends were trimmed by 4 bases and 8 bases, with 19 bases remaining between them. CDR3 DNA: TGCGCCAGCAGCGTGGAAGTTTTACGTGCTGATGAGCAGTTCTTC. Amino acids: CASSVEVLRADEQFF.

This clonotype has a single count. This chain connects TRBV2 to TRBJ1-5, with D possibly matching TRBD1 (6 bases). Trimming pared 2 bases from V and 0 bases from J, leaving 11 bases between. Looked up from germline, CDR1 is SNHLY and CDR2 is FYNNEI. The CDR3 spans 16 residues. The CDR3 here is CASSEFGQYSNQPQHF. CDR3 sequence (DNA): TGTGCCAGCAGTGAATTTGGACAGTATAGCAATCAGCCCCAGCATTTT.

This clonotype was recorded a few times. Its ends do not fully match the called genes, so a read error is possible. This sequence joins TRBV15 and TRBJ2-1; unclear D gene. The CDR3 loop spans 16 amino acids. Germline CDR1 is LNHNV and CDR2 is YYDKDF (reference sequence). CDR3 DNA sequence: TGTGCCACCAGCAGAGATAGCCGACTGCCCTACGATGAGCAGTTCTTC. Translated: CATSRDSRLPYDEQFF.

This clonotype is a singleton in its sample. The chain uses TRBV20-1 and TRBJ2-1, with TRBD1 as a possible D gene (6 bases). V was shortened by 8 bases and J by 9 bases, with 14 bases between the two germline ends. The germline V gene has CDR1 DFQATT and CDR2 SNEGSKA (reference sequence). The CDR3 loop spans 11 amino acids. The CDR3 coding sequence is TGCAGTACGGACAGAGGGAGTGAGCAGTTCTTC. Its protein is CSTDRGSEQFF.

The V gene is TRBV5-1, the J gene TRBJ1-2, with D hard to call. The V end was cut by 4 bases, the J end by 8 bases, with 18 bases between. Germline V gene lookup returns CDR1 SGHRS and CDR2 YFSETQ. The CDR3 consists of 14 residues. DNA of the CDR3: TGCGCCAGCAGCCCCGGGGAGATCGCGATGGGCTACACCTTC. Its protein is CASSPGEIAMGYTF.

In this sample, this clonotype turned up a few times. The junction and the germline gene differ at one end; a read error may be behind it. The chain carries TRBV5-1 and TRBJ2-5, with 7 positions matching TRBD1. The better agreement between TRBJ2-7 and the DNA end casts doubt on the J call. Germline V gene sequence: CDR1 SGHRS, CDR2 YFSETQ. This CDR3 region has 13 residues. Written as DNA, the CDR3 is TGCGCCAGCAGCTTACAGGGGTCCTCCGAGCAGTACTTC. It specifies CASSLQGSSEQYF.

V is TRBV3-1 and J is TRBJ2-1; 7 positions agree with TRBD1. Losses at the gene ends were 11 bases for V and 8 bases for J; bases not matched to a gene: 12. This CDR3 has 13 residues. Germline V CDR1 and CDR2: LGHDT, YNNKEL (reference sequence). CDR3 coding DNA: TGTGCCTCCCAGGGGGTTTCGGGCGATGAGCAGTTCTTC. This sequence encodes CASQGVSGDEQFF.

V is TRBV5-1 and J is TRBJ2-7, with TRBD1 as a possible D gene (6 bases). Germline values: CDR1 SGHRS, CDR2 YFSETQ. The V end was cut by 3 bases, the J end by 5 bases, with 12 bases between. The length of the CDR3 is 13 residues. The CDR3 protein is CASSSIQGNEQYF. The CDR3 DNA sequence: TGCGCCAGCAGCTCGATACAGGGTAACGAGCAGTACTTC. Looking up the rest from reference TRBV5-1 and TRBJ2-7 gives the full variable domain: KAGVTQTPRYLIKTRGQQVTLSCSPISGHRSVSWYQQTPGQGLQFLFEYFSETQRNKGNFPGRFSGRQFSNSRSEMNVSTLELGDSALYLCASSSIQGNEQYFGPGTRLTVT.

The CDR3 DNA is TGTGCCAGCAGCCCCGTAGACAGCGCCTCCTACAATGAGCAGTACTTC. It translates to CASSPVDSASYNEQYF. The genes are TRBV7-3 and TRBJ2-1, with D tentatively TRBD1 (5 bases). The end of the DNA is better explained by TRBJ2-7, so the J call may be wrong. CDR1 is SGHTA, CDR2 FQGTGA, per germline. CDR3 size: 16 residues.

This sequence joins TRBV6-5 and TRBJ2-5, with TRBD1 matching over 9 bases. With 0 bases clipped from V and 5 bases from J, the junction kept 7 bases outside the gene matches. CDR1 and CDR2 (germline): MNHEY, SVGAGI. The CDR3 is made up of 16 amino acids. CDR3 sequence reads: CASSYSRTGGTETQYF. The CDR3 nucleotides are TGTGCCAGCAGTTACTCTAGAACAGGGGGCACGGAGACCCAGTACTTC.

The V gene is TRBV11-1, the J gene TRBJ2-1; D may be TRBD1 or TRBD2 (5 bases each). The ends were cut back, 5 bases at V and 15 bases at J, with 17 bases in the middle. The CDR3 has 12 amino acids. The germline CDR1 and CDR2 sequences are SGHAT and FQDESV (reference sequence). The CDR3 bases are TGTGCCAGCAGCCCCGGCCAGGGAGCGCTGTTCTTC. Amino acids: CASSPGQGALFF.

This clonotype showed up just a few times. The chain joins TRBV27 to TRBJ2-7; 7 nucleotides match TRBD2. The CDR3 spans 15 residues. The germline gives CDR1 MNHEY, CDR2 SMNVEV (reference sequence). V shed 3 bases, J shed 0 bases, and the junction held 5 bases outside the gene matches. The CDR3 sequence is CASSFLGGSSYEQYF. CDR3 nucleotides: TGTGCCAGCAGTTTCTTGGGCGGGAGCTCCTACGAGCAGTACTTC.

The chain combines TRBV20-1 with TRBJ2-7, with 7 nucleotides matching TRBD1. V lost 5 bases to trimming and J lost 0 bases; unmatched junction nucleotides: 7. The CDR3 sequence is 14 residues long. The germline V gene encodes CDR1 DFQATT and CDR2 SNEGSKA (reference sequence). The CDR3 reads CSALRTGSSYEQYF. CDR3 DNA sequence: TGCAGTGCTCTCCGGACAGGCAGCTCCTACGAGCAGTACTTC.

The chain recombines TRBV5-5 with TRBJ2-5, with D tentatively TRBD1 or TRBD2 (5 bases each). TRBJ2-7 matches the DNA end more closely, so the J call is doubtful. Germline CDR1 and CDR2: SGHKS and YYEKEE (reference sequence). This CDR3 contains 15 residues. In DNA form, the CDR3 reads TGTGCCAGCAGCTTCCGGGTGGGACGTAGTTGCGAGCAGTACTTC. Protein product: CASSFRVGRSCEQYF.

The rearrangement links TRBV9 to TRBJ2-7; tentatively, D is TRBD2 (6 bases). This CDR3 is built from 15 residues. V lost 2 bases and J 1 base, leaving 13 bases between the germline ends. In germline, CDR1 is SGDLS, CDR2 YYNGEE. CDR3 nucleotides: TGTGCCAGCAGCGTTGGCGGGGCCGTGTCCTACGAGCAGTACTTC. As protein: CASSVGGAVSYEQYF.

CDR3 in DNA: TGCGGTACGATCCGGGACAGGCGCTACAATGAGCAGTTCTTC. The encoded protein is CGTIRDRRYNEQFF. The chain couples TRBV20-1 to TRBJ2-1, with 8 bases identical to TRBD1. The germline V gene has CDR1 DFQATT and CDR2 SNEGSKA (reference sequence). The CDR3 contains 14 residues.

This chain joins TRBV25-1 and TRBJ2-5, with D possibly matching TRBD1 (5 bases). Near its end, the DNA agrees better with TRBJ2-7, so the J call may be wrong. The CDR3 has 13 residues. Germline lookup yields CDR1 MGHDK and CDR2 SYGVNS. CDR3 residues: CASRPASTDEQYF. The CDR3 coding sequence is TGTGCCAGCAGACCCGCGTCGACAGACGAGCAGTACTTC.

The V gene is TRBV27, the J gene TRBJ1-6; the D is unclear. The CDR3 has 17 residues. The V and J ends lost 3 bases and 2 bases respectively, with 14 bases between them. CDR1 and CDR2 from the germline V gene are MNHEY and SMNVEV (reference sequence). The DNA of the CDR3 is TGTGCCAGCAGTTTGGTGGGGATCGGGACCTATAATTCACCCCTCCACTTT. Translated, it gives CASSLVGIGTYNSPLHF.

This clonotype was picked up a small number of times. The rearrangement links TRBV18 to TRBJ2-1; 9 bases line up with TRBD2. Germline CDR1 reads KGHSH; CDR2 reads LQKENI. The V segment lost 3 bases and the J segment 7 bases; nucleotides outside the gene matches: 10. The CDR3 sequence is 16 residues long. CDR3 sequence (DNA): TGTGCCAGCTCACCGTTGGGGACTAGCTTGGGGAATGAGCAGTTCTTC. Translated, it gives CASSPLGTSLGNEQFF.

This chain links TRBV6-2 or TRBV6-3 with TRBJ2-6, with unresolved D. Between the trimmed V and J ends, which lost 3 bases and 3 bases, there was a span of 9 bases. This CDR3 comprises 15 residues. CDR1 and CDR2 (germline): MNHEY, SVGEGT. As DNA, the CDR3 is TGTGCCAGCAGTTATGGATTGGGTGGGGCCAACGTCCTGACTTTC. This gives the protein CASSYGLGGANVLTF.

This clonotype has a handful of counts. The chain has TRBV6-5 and TRBJ2-3, with unresolved D. This CDR3 is built from 15 residues. Trimming shortened V by 0 bases and J by 2 bases, and 9 bases separated the two germline ends. Germline V gene lookup returns CDR1 MNHEY and CDR2 SVGAGI. Written as DNA, the CDR3 is TGTGCCAGCAGTTACTCGCCACAGATCACAGATACGCAGTATTTT. This codes for CASSYSPQITDTQYF.